This passage covers 31 T cell receptor beta chains from one sample sequenced in a study of T cells in Graves' hyperthyroidism and ophthalmopathy. RNA transcripts were the template for amplifying TCR beta CDR3 regions. The HTBI set primed first-round TCR CDR3 RT-PCR. TCRdb itself ran the multiplex PCR reads through MiXCR, one entry per CDR3 protein. The table has 600,000 to 650,000 distinct CDR3 sequences, around 21% seen once. The material sequenced was blood. The receptors here all came from a man aged 25 to 45 with Graves' ophthalmopathy.

This clonotype was picked up a small number of times. The chain links TRBV6-1 to TRBJ1-1; no firm D call. The CDR3 has 14 residues. V was trimmed by 7 bases and J by 4 bases, leaving 16 bases between them. Germline loops: CDR1 MNHNS, CDR2 SASEGT. This CDR3 is CASKSSGTGTEAFF. The CDR3 coding sequence is TGTGCCAGCAAGTCATCGGGAACGGGCACTGAAGCTTTCTTT.

This clonotype was seen a handful of times. The chain combines TRBV5-1 with TRBJ2-5, with D unresolved. V was cut by 7 bases and J by 2 bases, with 12 bases left in between. CDR3 length equals 13 residues. Germline values: CDR1 SGHRS, CDR2 YFSETQ. CDR3 nucleotide sequence: TGCGCCAGCGGTATCCCAGGTCAAGAGACCCAGTACTTC. As protein: CASGIPGQETQYF.

In its sample, this clonotype was seen a few times. This chain links TRBV5-6 with TRBJ2-6; no reliable D call. CDR3 length equals 18 residues. The germline CDR1 and CDR2 sequences are SGHDT and YYEEEE. Trimming removed 0 bases at V and 0 bases at J, with 13 bases between. For the CDR3, the DNA is TGTGCCAGCAGCTTGGTGGGTCTTGCCCTCTCTGGGGCCAACGTCCTGACTTTC. This translates into CASSLVGLALSGANVLTF.

In its sample, this clonotype was seen a few times. This chain connects TRBV7-9 to TRBJ1-2; D gene unclear. Germline lookup yields CDR1 SEHNR and CDR2 FQNEAQ (reference sequence). The CDR3 runs to 13 residues. Trimming took 2 bases from V and 3 from J, leaving 7 bases between them. The CDR3 DNA sequence: TGTGCCAGCAGCTTACAGGCGTACTATGGCTACACCTTC. The encoded protein is CASSLQAYYGYTF.

This clonotype turned up a few times. The CDR3 bases are TGCGCCAGCAGCTTAGATTTAGCGACCTACTACGAGCAGTACTTC. Amino acid sequence: CASSLDLATYYEQYF. This sequence joins TRBV5-1 and TRBJ2-7, with D perhaps TRBD2 (5 bases). The CDR3 is 15 amino acids. Germline loops: CDR1 SGHRS, CDR2 YFSETQ. V was clipped by 2 bases and J by 3 bases, with 15 bases between them.

Only a few counts were recorded for this clonotype. V gene TRBV3-1 combines with J gene TRBJ2-3; 7 nucleotides line up with TRBD2. The CDR3 totals 14 residues. From germline, CDR1 is LGHDT and CDR2 YNNKEL (reference sequence). With V trimmed by 3 bases and J by 4 bases, 4 bases remained unmatched. CDR3 bases: TGTGCCAGCAGCCAGCGGGAGAAACCAGATACGCAGTATTTT. The encoded protein is CASSQREKPDTQYF.

Details on this clonotype: It may be a read error: a sequence one base away is much more abundant. The chain couples TRBV20-1 to TRBJ1-1; 9 bases match TRBD1. This CDR3 is 14 amino acids long. Trimming removed 2 bases from V and 5 bases from J; junction bases left unmatched: 6. Germline CDR1 is DFQATT and CDR2 is SNEGSKA (reference sequence). The CDR3 region is CSARPGQGGTEAFF. The CDR3 nucleotides read TGCAGTGCTAGACCGGGACAGGGAGGTACTGAAGCTTTCTTT.

This clonotype has a handful of counts. This rearrangement joins TRBV10-1 to TRBJ2-3; 9 positions match TRBD1. J lost 5 bases, V lost 5 bases, and 8 bases had no gene match. Germline CDR1 WNHNN, CDR2 SYGVQD (reference sequence). The CDR3 has 15 residues. CDR3 in amino acids: CASSPDRGGRDTQYF. The CDR3 nucleotides read TGCGCCAGCAGTCCCGACAGGGGGGGACGAGATACGCAGTATTTT.

This clonotype turned up a few times. CDR3 nucleotide sequence: TGTGCCAGCAGTGAAGGGCAGGGTACTCAGCCCCAGCATTTT. The encoded protein is CASSEGQGTQPQHF. The V and J genes are TRBV25-1 and TRBJ1-5, with D perhaps TRBD1 (5 bases). CDR3 length: 14 amino acids. V was shortened by 2 bases and J by 6 bases, with 11 bases between the two germline ends. The germline V gene encodes CDR1 MGHDK and CDR2 SYGVNS.

This clonotype showed up just a few times. J is TRBJ1-5 and V is TRBV6-1, with TRBD1 matching 7 bases. The V and J ends lost 5 bases and 6 bases, in that order; junction bases with no gene match: 7. This CDR3 has 14 residues. Germline V gene data show CDR1 as MNHNS and CDR2 as SASEGT. DNA of the CDR3: TGTGCCAGCAGTACCACAGGGGAGGGTCAGCCCCAGCATTTT. Amino acid sequence: CASSTTGEGQPQHF.

This clonotype was recorded a few times. This chain links TRBV20-1 with TRBJ2-5; 9 nucleotides match TRBD2. The ends lost 6 bases at V and 4 bases at J; junction bases unmatched: 12. Germline CDR1 is DFQATT and CDR2 is SNEGSKA (reference sequence). This CDR3 is 15 amino acids long. CDR3 region: CSAHRVSGSGETQYF. CDR3 in DNA: TGCAGTGCCCACCGAGTTAGCGGGAGTGGAGAGACCCAGTACTTC.

The chain recombines TRBV20-1 with TRBJ2-5; a weak D match, TRBD2 (5 bases). Trimming left V 0 bases short and J 4 bases short, with 15 bases between. Per the germline V gene, CDR1 is DFQATT and CDR2 is SNEGSKA (reference sequence). The CDR3 length is 15 residues. The CDR3 nucleotides read TGCAGTGCTAGAGACCGGGTTATAGCGACAGAGACCCAGTACTTC. Protein product: CSARDRVIATETQYF.

V usage is TRBV7-9 and J usage is TRBJ1-5; no reliable D call. The CDR3 has 14 amino acids. Trimming stripped 3 bases from V and 6 bases from J, with 12 bases between. The V gene's germline CDR1 is SEHNR and CDR2 FQNEAQ (reference sequence). This CDR3 reads CASSFPGDRQPQHF. The CDR3 region has the DNA TGTGCCAGCAGCTTCCCAGGTGACCGTCAGCCCCAGCATTTT.

The J gene is TRBJ2-1, the V gene TRBV5-1; the match to TRBD2 covers 9 bases. The CDR3 extends over 14 amino acids. Trimming removed 0 bases from V and 8 bases from J; junction bases left unmatched: 3. Germline values: CDR1 SGHRS, CDR2 YFSETQ. The CDR3 nucleotides are TGCGCCAGCAGCTTGGAGGGCGGGAGGGATGAGCAGTTCTTC. It encodes CASSLEGGRDEQFF.

This clonotype has only a few counts. The chain is built from TRBV5-1 and TRBJ2-5; 9 bases are a match to TRBD2. This CDR3 has 16 amino acids. Germline trimming cut 3 bases from V and 4 bases from J; bases unmatched to any gene: 10. Looked up from germline, CDR1 is SGHRS and CDR2 is YFSETQ. CDR3 nucleotides: TGCGCCAGCAGCTATGCCAGCGGGAGGCGGCGAGAGACCCAGTACTTC. Translating it yields CASSYASGRRRETQYF.

This clonotype occurred a few times. The chain combines TRBV7-2 with TRBJ1-4, with D hard to call. The CDR3 is made up of 14 amino acids. CDR1 SGHTA and CDR2 FQGNSA come from the germline V gene. V was pared by 0 bases and J by 8 bases, with 10 bases between. In DNA form, the CDR3 reads TGTGCCAGCAGCTTAGCTGTCCAAGGGGAAAAACTGTTTTTT. Its protein product is CASSLAVQGEKLFF.

This clonotype was detected a few times. V usage is TRBV6-5 and J usage is TRBJ2-7, with D uncertain. This CDR3 has 13 residues. The germline gives CDR1 MNHEY, CDR2 SVGAGI. The V gene lost 0 bases and the J gene lost 6 bases, with 9 bases spanning the gap. The DNA of the CDR3 is TGTGCCAGCAGTTACTCCCGCTACGGCGAGCAGTACTTC. This codes for CASSYSRYGEQYF.

The sample holds many counts of this clonotype. The chain combines TRBV7-9 with TRBJ2-7; 10 bases agree with TRBD1. This CDR3 is built from 15 residues. Trimming at V came to 5 bases and at J to 6 bases, leaving 10 bases not matched to a gene. Germline loops: CDR1 SEHNR, CDR2 FQNEAQ (reference sequence). CDR3 residues: CASSIPGQGKVEQYF. In nucleotides, the CDR3 is TGTGCCAGCAGCATTCCGGGACAGGGGAAAGTCGAGCAGTACTTC.

The V and J genes are TRBV28 and TRBJ2-1; D might be TRBD1 (6 bases). Germline values: CDR1 MDHEN, CDR2 SYDVKM. This CDR3 has 15 amino acids. With 7 bases removed from V and 7 bases from J, the gap between germline ends came to 20 bases. This CDR3 reads CASTPGVADRNEQFF. CDR3 DNA sequence: TGTGCCAGCACCCCCGGCGTGGCCGACAGGAATGAGCAGTTCTTC.

There are a few counts of this clonotype. This CDR3 is CASSESGPNTGELFF. The CDR3 nucleotides read TGCGCCAGCAGTGAAAGCGGGCCGAACACCGGGGAGCTGTTTTTT. The genes are TRBV10-2 and TRBJ2-2, with D tentatively TRBD2 (6 bases). V was clipped by 3 bases and J by 0 bases, with 8 bases between them. CDR1 WSHSY and CDR2 SAAADI come from the germline V gene. This CDR3 comprises 15 residues.

The sample holds a few counts of this clonotype. This CDR3 reads CASSLLAGQMGEKLFF. DNA for the CDR3: TGCGCCAGCAGCCTCCTGGCCGGACAAATGGGGGAAAAACTGTTTTTT. The V and J genes are TRBV4-1 and TRBJ1-4; D is possibly TRBD1 (5 bases). The CDR3 has 16 amino acids. V was cut by 4 bases and J by 8 bases, with 20 bases left in between. Looked up from germline, CDR1 is MGHRA and CDR2 is YSYEKL.

This clonotype was seen ten or more times. The chain uses TRBV11-2 and TRBJ2-7; D unresolved. The CDR3 is 16 amino acids. Germline CDR1 and CDR2: SGHAT and FQNNGV. V was shortened by 4 bases and J by 5 bases, with 21 bases between the two germline ends. The CDR3 DNA reads TGTGCCAGCAGCTCCCAAAGCCTTTCCTGGCCCCACGAGCAGTACTTC. Its translation is CASSSQSLSWPHEQYF.

This clonotype was seen repeatedly, ten times or more. J is TRBJ1-1 and V is TRBV11-2; 11 bases agree with TRBD1. There are 17 residues in the CDR3. The trim removed 4 bases at V and 5 bases at J, leaving 12 bases unmatched. CDR1 SGHAT and CDR2 FQNNGV come from the germline V gene. In nucleotides, the CDR3 is TGTGCCAGCAGCTCAGAGTCACCCGGGACAGGGGGGACTGAAGCTTTCTTT. Residues: CASSSESPGTGGTEAFF.

The J gene is TRBJ2-1, the V gene TRBV24-1; TRBD2 agrees at 14 bases. Germline CDR1 and CDR2: KGHDR and SFDVKD. J was trimmed by 6 bases and V by 0 bases; bases with no gene match: 9. CDR3 length: 19 amino acids. CDR3 protein: CATSDLQGTSGGKGNEQFF. CDR3 bases: TGTGCCACCAGTGATTTGCAAGGGACTAGCGGGGGAAAGGGCAATGAGCAGTTCTTC.

This chain connects TRBV30 to TRBJ1-1; D ambiguous. V was pared by 4 bases and J by 0 bases, with 6 bases between. Germline lookup yields CDR1 GTSNPN and CDR2 SVGIG (reference sequence). CDR3 size: 12 residues. CDR3 DNA sequence: TGTGCCTGGATACGGGTGAACACTGAAGCTTTCTTT. Translated: CAWIRVNTEAFF.

This clonotype appeared many times. Here the CDR3 reads CASSQDLRVELGTQYF. In DNA, the CDR3 is TGTGCCAGCAGCCAAGATCTCAGGGTGGAGCTCGGGACCCAGTACTTC. J is TRBJ2-5 and V is TRBV3-1, with D tentatively TRBD1 (5 bases). Germline CDR1 and CDR2: LGHDT and YNNKEL (reference sequence). V was cut by 0 bases and J by 7 bases, with 18 bases left in between. The CDR3 sequence is 16 residues long.

This clonotype was seen more than once but under ten times. This sequence may be a read error, since a much larger clone differs from it by one base. The chain combines TRBV11-2 with TRBJ2-7; TRBD1 matches at 7 bases. This CDR3 region has 15 residues. Trimming removed 2 bases from V and 0 bases from J; junction bases left unmatched: 4. Looked up from germline, CDR1 is SGHAT and CDR2 is FQNNGV. The CDR3 is CASSLRTGISYEQYF. CDR3 DNA sequence: TGTGCCAGCAGCTTAAGGACAGGAATCTCCTACGAGCAGTACTTC.

This clonotype occurred many times. This rearrangement joins TRBV7-9 to TRBJ2-3, with TRBD2 matching over 11 bases. Germline values: CDR1 SEHNR, CDR2 FQNEAQ (reference sequence). The ends lost 3 bases at V and 6 bases at J; junction bases unmatched: 11. This CDR3 region has 17 residues. The CDR3 spells CASSLGQLAGVRDTQYF. In DNA form, the CDR3 reads TGTGCCAGCAGCTTGGGGCAACTAGCGGGAGTTAGGGATACGCAGTATTTT.

The CDR3 DNA reads TGTGCCAGTAGTATTAAGGGCGGGAGGATCGCGAACACCGGGGAGCTGTTTTTT. As protein: CASSIKGGRIANTGELFF. The chain joins TRBV19 to TRBJ2-2, with 8 bases lining up with TRBD2. Germline CDR1 and CDR2: LNHDA and SQIVND (reference sequence). Losses at the gene ends were 3 bases for V and 0 bases for J; bases not matched to a gene: 9. This CDR3 has 18 residues.

In its sample, this clonotype was seen many times. This sequence joins TRBV2 and TRBJ1-2; 11 nucleotides agree with TRBD1. The CDR3 extends over 15 amino acids. Germline V gene sequence: CDR1 SNHLY, CDR2 FYNNEI. The V gene end was trimmed by 7 bases and the J gene end by 2 bases; junction bases not matched to a gene: 6. The CDR3 sequence: CASISGTGGNYGYTF. CDR3 nucleotide sequence: TGTGCCAGCATCTCCGGGACAGGGGGAAACTATGGCTACACCTTC.

This clonotype was seen more than once but under ten times. CDR3 in amino acids: CATSFPGLAGGPRTDTQYF. The CDR3, as DNA: TGTGCCACCAGCTTCCCGGGACTAGCGGGAGGGCCGAGGACAGATACGCAGTATTTT. The chain carries TRBV24-1 and TRBJ2-3; TRBD2 matches 16 bases. Germline V gene data show CDR1 as KGHDR and CDR2 as SFDVKD. This CDR3 is 19 amino acids long. V lost 7 bases, J lost 3 bases, and 12 bases stayed unmatched.